The T cell receptor beta chain described here comes from a study of regulatory T cells in long-lasting Graves disease. Overall study: Newly diagnosed Graves' patients had under 3 months of antithyroid drugs. Study-level points and caveats: TCR diversity was lower in persistent Graves' patients (versus newly diagnosed ones).

Library construction for TCR beta used iRepertoire HTBI primers and Arm-PCR of CDR3 regions. MiXCR, applied by TCRdb to the multiplex PCR reads, yields one record per CDR3 protein. The table records around 250,000 distinct CDR3 sequences, around 18% of them present only once. Time point in this sample: newly diagnosed GD, antithyroid drugs for less than 3 months. Making the TCR library involved RNA that had been extracted from PBMCs. Staff took 7.5 to 9.5 milliliters of peripheral blood and put it into EDTA tubes. Points on this clonotype: No antigen is known for it.

The sequencing used peripheral blood mononuclear cells (PBMCs), collected at new diagnosis, from a patient treated with antithyroid drugs. The sequence was collected from a female donor with Graves disease.

The CDR3 region is CASSVEGTSGRALRNEQFF. The CDR3 bases are TGTGCCAGCAGCGTAGAGGGGACTAGCGGGAGGGCCCTCCGAAATGAGCAGTTCTTC. The rearrangement uses TRBV9 and TRBJ2-5; the match to TRBD2 covers 16 bases. The J call is doubtful: the DNA matches TRBJ2-1 better. The CDR3 is 19 residues long. Germline V lookup: CDR1 SGDLS, CDR2 YYNGEE.